The 29 T cell receptor beta chains given below trace back to one sample, sequenced in a study of cytotoxic CD8 clonotypes in ibrutinib-treated CLL. Assay used: immunoSEQ multiplex PCR; TCRdb lists only in-frame clones, some missing. The profile covers fewer than 200,000 clones, with more than 80% appearing a single time and 4.6% taken by the ten largest. Sample: PBMCs, taken after 24 months of ibrutinib treatment. These TCRs come from a human donor with chronic lymphocytic leukemia.

The chain links TRBV18 to TRBJ1-5; 11 positions match TRBD1. V shed 2 bases and J 1 base; nucleotides not matched to a gene: 10. CDR1 and CDR2 from the germline V gene are KGHSH and LQKENI. This CDR3 spans 19 amino acids. CDR3 bases: TGTGCCAGCTCACCATTGGGGCGGACAGGGGGCGCGAGCAATCAGCCCCAGCATTTT. Translation gives CASSPLGRTGGASNQPQHF.

The chain uses TRBV6-1 and TRBJ1-1; 7 bases are a match to TRBD1. V lost 6 bases and J lost 3; bases outside the gene matches: 4. The CDR3 has 13 residues. The germline V gene encodes CDR1 MNHNS and CDR2 SASEGT. The CDR3 protein is CASSRGTDTEAFF. The CDR3, as DNA: TGTGCCAGCAGCAGGGGGACGGACACTGAAGCTTTCTTT.

The chain is built from TRBV7-2 and TRBJ2-3; 14 positions match TRBD2. Trimming cost V 5 bases and J 1 base; bases outside gene matches: 5. This CDR3 has 17 residues. The germline V gene encodes CDR1 SGHTA and CDR2 FQGNSA. The CDR3 bases are TGTGCCAGCAGCACTCCGGGACTAGCGGGAGGCACAGATACGCAGTATTTT. This encodes CASSTPGLAGGTDTQYF.

This clone showed up just once. This chain uses TRBV9 with TRBJ2-3; tentatively, D is TRBD1 or TRBD2 (5 bases each). The CDR3 length is 16 residues. V lost 4 bases and J 1 base, leaving 16 bases between the germline ends. CDR1 and CDR2 (germline): SGDLS, YYNGEE. CDR3 region: CASSTGTSLGTDTQYF. The CDR3 DNA sequence: TGTGCCAGCAGCACCGGGACCTCACTCGGCACAGATACGCAGTATTTT.

V is TRBV11-1 and J is TRBJ2-1; D not certain. The CDR3 length is 15 residues. The V end was cut by 4 bases, the J end by 0 bases, with 10 bases between. The germline V gene encodes CDR1 SGHAT and CDR2 FQDESV (reference sequence). CDR3 in DNA: TGTGCCAGCAGCTCCCCTCTTAGCTCCTACAATGAGCAGTTCTTC. This gives the protein CASSSPLSSYNEQFF.

The CDR3 DNA reads as TGCGCCAGCAGCTCACAAGGGGGGAACAATCAGCCCCAGCATTTT. Protein product: CASSSQGGNNQPQHF. This chain connects TRBV5-1 to TRBJ1-5, with D possibly TRBD1 on 6 matching bases. The length of the CDR3 is 15 residues. CDR1 and CDR2 from the germline V gene are SGHRS and YFSETQ. Deletions cut 3 bases from V and 3 bases from J, with 13 bases between.

The V call is TRBV5-1, the J call TRBJ2-7; the match to TRBD2 covers 13 bases. This CDR3 has 17 residues. Germline trimming cut 4 bases from V and 1 base from J; bases unmatched to any gene: 8. The germline CDR1 and CDR2 sequences are SGHRS and YFSETQ. The CDR3: CASSPGLTSGGSYEQYF. CDR3 DNA: TGCGCCAGCAGCCCCGGCCTGACTAGCGGGGGGTCCTACGAGCAGTACTTC.

The chain uses TRBV7-2 and TRBJ1-1; 7 bases line up with TRBD1. Germline V gene lookup returns CDR1 SGHTA and CDR2 FQGNSA. CDR3 size: 15 residues. The J segment lost 2 bases and the V segment lost 3 bases, leaving 6 bases of the junction unmatched. The CDR3 DNA reads as TGTGCCAGCAGCTTTGACCAGGGGGTCAACACTGAAGCTTTCTTT. Translation: CASSFDQGVNTEAFF.

A few counts support this clone. The rearrangement uses TRBV15 and TRBJ1-2; 7 positions agree with TRBD1. The CDR3 covers 16 residues. Germline loops: CDR1 LNHNV, CDR2 YYDKDF (reference sequence). Trimming cost V 0 bases and J 4 bases; bases outside gene matches: 8. The CDR3 loop reads CATSRDRQGGFYGYTF. CDR3 nucleotides: TGTGCCACCAGCAGAGATCGACAAGGGGGCTTCTATGGCTACACCTTC.

Details on this clone: Mismatch with germline at one junction end may stem from a read error. CDR3 sequence reads: CASSRTDTIYF. The CDR3 DNA is TGTGCCAGCAGTCGCACGGACACCATATATTTT. The chain combines TRBV10-3 with TRBJ1-3; no clear D gene. CDR1 ENHRY and CDR2 SYGVKD come from the germline V gene. This CDR3 is built from 11 residues.

The chain joins TRBV7-9 to TRBJ2-7, with TRBD1 as a possible D gene (6 bases). Germline V gene lookup returns CDR1 SEHNR and CDR2 FQNEAQ (reference sequence). This CDR3 contains 15 residues. V gave up 1 base and J gave up 7 bases, with 17 bases separating them. CDR3 amino acids: CASSLENREMGEQYF. For the CDR3, the DNA is TGTGCCAGCAGCTTAGAGAACAGGGAGATGGGGGAGCAGTACTTC. Looking up the rest from reference TRBV7-9 and TRBJ2-7 gives the full variable domain: DTGVSQNPRHKITKRGQNVTFRCDPISEHNRLYWYRQTLGQGPEFLTYFQNEAQLEKSRLLSDRFSAERPKGSFSTLEIQRTEQGDSAMYLCASSLENREMGEQYFGPGTRLTVT.

J is TRBJ2-3 and V is TRBV5-1; 12 bases line up with TRBD2. This CDR3 is 16 amino acids long. Germline V gene data show CDR1 as SGHRS and CDR2 as YFSETQ. After removal of 1 base from V and 5 bases from J, the junction contained 5 bases not matched to a gene. CDR3 region: CASSLRWGLAGDTQYF. For the CDR3, the DNA is TGCGCCAGCAGCTTGCGTTGGGGACTAGCGGGAGATACGCAGTATTTT. The whole variable domain, remainder taken from reference TRBV5-1 and TRBJ2-3, is KAGVTQTPRYLIKTRGQQVTLSCSPISGHRSVSWYQQTPGQGLQFLFEYFSETQRNKGNFPGRFSGRQFSNSRSEMNVSTLELGDSALYLCASSLRWGLAGDTQYFGPGTRLTVL.

The chain joins TRBV7-9 to TRBJ1-2; D is unclear. The CDR3 is 17 amino acids. V was shortened by 1 base and J by 1 base, with 16 bases between the two germline ends. Germline V gene lookup returns CDR1 SEHNR and CDR2 FQNEAQ (reference sequence). The CDR3 spells CASSLGGRAGNNYGYTF. The CDR3, as DNA: TGTGCCAGCAGCTTAGGGGGTCGGGCAGGAAATAACTATGGCTACACCTTC.

CDR3 sequence: CASSQFGGRGVRETQYF. CDR3 DNA sequence: TGTGCCAGTAGTCAGTTCGGCGGTAGGGGCGTTCGGGAGACCCAGTACTTC. The rearrangement joins TRBV19 to TRBJ2-5, with a tentative D call TRBD1 (5 bases). Germline CDR1 is LNHDA and CDR2 is SQIVND (reference sequence). V lost 5 bases and J lost 5, with 24 bases in between. The CDR3 is made up of 17 amino acids.

This clone was seen once. This chain connects TRBV7-9 to TRBJ1-2, with D unresolved. Deletions cut 3 bases from V and 8 bases from J, with 10 bases between. This CDR3 comprises 12 residues. Germline lookup yields CDR1 SEHNR and CDR2 FQNEAQ (reference sequence). The CDR3 DNA reads TGTGCCAGCAGCTTTTCGGGTTCCGGCTACACCTTC. Its translation is CASSFSGSGYTF.

The genes are TRBV19 and TRBJ2-2; 9 positions agree with TRBD2. Per germline, CDR1 LNHDA and CDR2 SQIVND (reference sequence). The CDR3 has 14 residues. V lost 6 bases to trimming and J lost 4 bases; unmatched junction nucleotides: 3. The CDR3 sequence: CASRWRGGTGELFF. The CDR3, as DNA: TGTGCCAGTAGGTGGCGGGGGGGCACCGGGGAGCTGTTTTTT.

The rearrangement uses TRBV7-9 and TRBJ1-6; D is undetermined. The CDR3 length is 17 residues. Between the trimmed V and J ends, which lost 5 bases and 1 base, there was a span of 15 bases. Germline CDR1 and CDR2: SEHNR and FQNEAQ (reference sequence). CDR3 DNA: TGTGCCAGCAGCCCATTACCCACCGGGTCCTATAATTCACCCCTCCACTTT. Protein product: CASSPLPTGSYNSPLHF. The complete variable domain, with remaining parts taken from reference TRBV7-9 and TRBJ1-6, reads DTGVSQNPRHKITKRGQNVTFRCDPISEHNRLYWYRQTLGQGPEFLTYFQNEAQLEKSRLLSDRFSAERPKGSFSTLEIQRTEQGDSAMYLCASSPLPTGSYNSPLHFGNGTRLTVT.

The J gene is TRBJ1-1, the V gene TRBV5-1; no definite D call. V lost 1 base and J 1 base, leaving 11 bases between the germline ends. CDR1 and CDR2 from the germline V gene are SGHRS and YFSETQ. This CDR3 is 15 amino acids long. The CDR3 spells CASSLNLVPNTEAFF. The CDR3 DNA reads as TGCGCCAGCAGCTTGAACCTGGTTCCGAACACTGAAGCTTTCTTT. The entire variable domain, with the rest obtained from reference TRBV5-1 and TRBJ1-1, is as follows: KAGVTQTPRYLIKTRGQQVTLSCSPISGHRSVSWYQQTPGQGLQFLFEYFSETQRNKGNFPGRFSGRQFSNSRSEMNVSTLELGDSALYLCASSLNLVPNTEAFFGQGTRLTVV.

This clone came up a few times. The chain is built from TRBV27 and TRBJ1-2; 7 bases agree with TRBD1. The CDR3 is 14 amino acids. V lost 3 bases to trimming and J lost 2 bases; unmatched junction nucleotides: 3. Looked up from germline, CDR1 is MNHEY and CDR2 is SMNVEV (reference sequence). In DNA form, the CDR3 reads TGTGCCAGCAGTTTGAAGGGGGCGAACTATGGCTACACCTTC. It encodes CASSLKGANYGYTF.

This sequence joins TRBV27 and TRBJ1-2; possible D gene TRBD1, 5 bases. Germline V gene sequence: CDR1 MNHEY, CDR2 SMNVEV (reference sequence). The V end was cut by 3 bases, the J end by 0 bases, with 11 bases between. There are 15 residues in the CDR3. The CDR3 bases are TGTGCCAGCAGTTTCAGGGTAGGAGCTAACTATGGCTACACCTTC. This translates into CASSFRVGANYGYTF.

This clone has a handful of counts. The chain couples TRBV19 to TRBJ1-1, with a tentative D call TRBD1 (6 bases). Per germline, CDR1 LNHDA and CDR2 SQIVND (reference sequence). The CDR3 consists of 13 residues. V was trimmed by 7 bases and J by 4 bases, leaving 13 bases between them. CDR3 sequence (DNA): TGTGCCAGTATCCCCGGGGGCCCCACTGAAGCTTTCTTT. Encoded protein: CASIPGGPTEAFF.

The chain employs TRBV4-1 and TRBJ2-1; 9 bases are a match to TRBD1. The CDR3 extends over 16 amino acids. Germline values: CDR1 MGHRA, CDR2 YSYEKL. V was clipped by 2 bases and J by 6 bases; unmatched bases: 8. CDR3 in amino acids: CASSQFGTGRRNEQFF. The CDR3 nucleotides are TGCGCCAGCAGCCAATTTGGGACAGGGCGGCGCAATGAGCAGTTCTTC.

There are many counts of this clone. The chain recombines TRBV18 with TRBJ1-3, with TRBD1 matching over 7 bases. Looked up from germline, CDR1 is KGHSH and CDR2 is LQKENI. Trimming at V came to 2 bases and at J to 1 base, leaving 2 bases not matched to a gene. The CDR3 has 15 amino acids. The CDR3 sequence is CASSPEGASGNTIYF. CDR3 nucleotides: TGTGCCAGCTCACCAGAGGGGGCATCTGGAAACACCATATATTTT.

J is TRBJ1-1 and V is TRBV25-1, with D uncertain. The CDR3 contains 13 residues. V lost 1 base and J 2 bases, leaving 5 bases between the germline ends. CDR1 is MGHDK, CDR2 SYGVNS, per germline. In DNA, the CDR3 is TGTGCCAGCAGTGAATTACTAAACACTGAAGCTTTCTTT. Its translation: CASSELLNTEAFF.

This clone occurred once. V is TRBV7-9 and J is TRBJ2-3; a weak D match, TRBD1 (7 bases). The CDR3 is made up of 14 amino acids. V gave up 4 bases and J gave up 8 bases, with 16 bases separating them. Germline lookup yields CDR1 SEHNR and CDR2 FQNEAQ (reference sequence). The CDR3 DNA sequence: TGTGCCAGCAGCTCCTCAAACAGGGGAGGTACGCAGTATTTT. This sequence encodes CASSSSNRGGTQYF.

V is TRBV4-2 and J is TRBJ2-3; D might be TRBD2 (5 bases). The V gene lost 3 bases and the J gene lost 10 bases, with 11 bases spanning the gap. This CDR3 has 12 residues. The germline gives CDR1 LGHNA, CDR2 YNFKEQ. The CDR3: CASSQSDSPQYF. The DNA of the CDR3 is TGTGCCAGCAGCCAGTCGGACTCGCCGCAGTATTTT.

The chain employs TRBV7-2 and TRBJ1-4; possibly TRBD1 for D (5 bases). The CDR3 is made up of 12 amino acids. From germline, CDR1 is SGHTA and CDR2 FQGNSA. V dropped 3 bases and J dropped 9 bases, with 8 bases sitting between them. For the CDR3, the DNA is TGTGCCAGCAGCTTTTTGGGGCAAAAACTGTTTTTT. Its translation is CASSFLGQKLFF.

V is TRBV9 and J is TRBJ2-1; 8 bases line up with TRBD2. This CDR3 comprises 15 residues. With 3 bases clipped from V and 6 bases from J, the junction kept 8 bases outside the gene matches. Germline loops: CDR1 SGDLS, CDR2 YYNGEE. The CDR3 reads CASSGRGAGGNEQFF. CDR3 nucleotides: TGTGCCAGCAGCGGTAGAGGGGCGGGAGGCAATGAGCAGTTCTTC.

This chain uses TRBV19 with TRBJ2-5; tentative D call: TRBD1 (6 bases). The CDR3 loop spans 15 amino acids. Germline V gene data show CDR1 as LNHDA and CDR2 as SQIVND (reference sequence). V was clipped by 6 bases and J by 7 bases, with 21 bases between them. CDR3: CASREVRGRRGTQYF. The CDR3 DNA reads as TGTGCCAGTAGGGAGGTCAGGGGACGTCGAGGGACCCAGTACTTC.